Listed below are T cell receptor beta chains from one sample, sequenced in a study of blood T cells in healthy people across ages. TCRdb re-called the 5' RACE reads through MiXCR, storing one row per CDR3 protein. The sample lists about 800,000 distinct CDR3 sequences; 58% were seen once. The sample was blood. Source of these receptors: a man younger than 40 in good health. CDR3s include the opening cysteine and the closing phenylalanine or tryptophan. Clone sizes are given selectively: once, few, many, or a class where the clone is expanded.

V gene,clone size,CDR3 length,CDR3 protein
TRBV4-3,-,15,CASSQAQGVRETQYF
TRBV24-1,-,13,CATSAQSTDTQYF
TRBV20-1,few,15,CSASSQLRAGETQYF
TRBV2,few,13,CASSAITSVEQFF
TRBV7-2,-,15,CASSFGAVGAGGYTF
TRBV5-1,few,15,CASSVQGPGSNEQFF
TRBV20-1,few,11,CSAGPYYEQYF
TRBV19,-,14,CASSNFDRGGEAFF
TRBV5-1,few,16,CASSLDGAGSYNEQFF
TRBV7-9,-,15,CASSLMRGSNEKLFF
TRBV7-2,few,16,CASSPPGDRLPYEQYF
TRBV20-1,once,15,CSASPLALKYNEQFF
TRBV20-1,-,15,CSAAFGTGGGQPQHF
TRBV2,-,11,CASSAPKGQYF
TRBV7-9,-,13,CASIAGGASEQFF
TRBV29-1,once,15,CSVGGGRAGTDTQYF
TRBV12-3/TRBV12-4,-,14,CASSFPRGAAEQFF
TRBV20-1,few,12,CSASRVQETQYF
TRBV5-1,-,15,CASSLMRQPDTEAFF
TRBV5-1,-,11,CASSIEFTQYF
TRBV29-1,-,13,CSVETNNLGTQYF
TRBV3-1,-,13,CASTLKGENIQYF
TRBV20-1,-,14,CSARGEREGETQYF
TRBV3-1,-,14,CASSQVVGAYEQYF
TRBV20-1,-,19,CSASTRGGTGGFFGNIQYF
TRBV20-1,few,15,CSARDGGTGGTEAFF
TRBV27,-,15,CASSINRDRVHEQYF
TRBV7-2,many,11,CASSLVYGYTF
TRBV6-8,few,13,CATLTDGLYGYTF
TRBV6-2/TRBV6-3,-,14,CASSLEGYWGEQFF
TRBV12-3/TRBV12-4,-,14,CASSLDRGIYGYTF
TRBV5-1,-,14,CASTVAMSGNEQFF
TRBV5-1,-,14,CASRDPTSSNEQFF
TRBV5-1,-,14,CASMSTSGANVLTF
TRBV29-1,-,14,CSVVVEGQYNEQFF